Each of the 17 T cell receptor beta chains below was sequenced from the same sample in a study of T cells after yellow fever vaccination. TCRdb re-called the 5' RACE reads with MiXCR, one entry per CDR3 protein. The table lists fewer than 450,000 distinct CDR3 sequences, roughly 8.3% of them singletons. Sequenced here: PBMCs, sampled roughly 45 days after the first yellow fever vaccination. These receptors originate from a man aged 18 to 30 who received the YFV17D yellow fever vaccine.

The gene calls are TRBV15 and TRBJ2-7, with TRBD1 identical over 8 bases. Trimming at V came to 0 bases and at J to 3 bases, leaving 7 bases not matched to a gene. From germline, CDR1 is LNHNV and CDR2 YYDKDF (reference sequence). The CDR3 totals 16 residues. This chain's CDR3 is CATSRDRGTGLYEQYV. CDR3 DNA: TGTGCCACCAGCAGAGATCGCGGGACAGGACTCTACGAGCAGTACGTC.

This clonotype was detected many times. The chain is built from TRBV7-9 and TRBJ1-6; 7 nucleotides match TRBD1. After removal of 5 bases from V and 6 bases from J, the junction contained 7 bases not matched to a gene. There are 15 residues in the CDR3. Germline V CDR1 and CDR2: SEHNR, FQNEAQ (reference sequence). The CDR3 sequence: CASSAGQVGNSPLHF. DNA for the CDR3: TGTGCCAGCAGCGCCGGACAGGTCGGTAATTCACCCCTCCACTTT.

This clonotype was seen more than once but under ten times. The CDR3 nucleotides read TGTGCCAGCAGCCCACGGTTGCGGGGGGCCCACACTGAAGCTTTCTTT. It is translated as CASSPRLRGAHTEAFF. The chain recombines TRBV9 with TRBJ1-1, with D possibly matching TRBD1 (6 bases). The V gene's germline CDR1 is SGDLS and CDR2 YYNGEE. The V end lost 4 bases, the J end lost 3 bases, and 19 bases lay between the germline ends. The CDR3 runs 16 residues.

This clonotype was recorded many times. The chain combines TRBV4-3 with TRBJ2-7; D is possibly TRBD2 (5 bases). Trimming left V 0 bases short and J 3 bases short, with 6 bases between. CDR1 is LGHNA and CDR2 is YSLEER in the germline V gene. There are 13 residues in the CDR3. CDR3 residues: CASSQDRGYEQYF. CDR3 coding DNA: TGCGCCAGCAGCCAAGACCGGGGCTACGAGCAGTACTTC.

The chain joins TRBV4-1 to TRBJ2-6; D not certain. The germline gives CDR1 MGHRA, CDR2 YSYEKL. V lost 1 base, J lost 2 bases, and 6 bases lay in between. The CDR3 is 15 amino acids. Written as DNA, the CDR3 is TGCGCCAGCAGCCAAGTTTATACTGGGGCCAACGTCCTGACTTTC. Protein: CASSQVYTGANVLTF.

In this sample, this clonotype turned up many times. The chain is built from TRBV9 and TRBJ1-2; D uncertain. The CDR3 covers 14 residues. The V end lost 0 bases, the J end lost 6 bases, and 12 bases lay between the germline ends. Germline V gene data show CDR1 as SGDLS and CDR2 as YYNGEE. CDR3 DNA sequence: TGTGCCAGCAGCGTAGGAGGGTCGAACCATGGCTACACCTTC. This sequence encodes CASSVGGSNHGYTF.

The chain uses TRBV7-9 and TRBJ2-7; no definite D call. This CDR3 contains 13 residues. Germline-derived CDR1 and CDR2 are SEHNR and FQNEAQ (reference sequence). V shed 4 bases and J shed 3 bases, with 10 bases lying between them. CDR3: CASSYSSFYEQYV. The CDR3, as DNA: TGTGCCAGCAGCTACAGCAGCTTCTACGAGCAGTACGTC.

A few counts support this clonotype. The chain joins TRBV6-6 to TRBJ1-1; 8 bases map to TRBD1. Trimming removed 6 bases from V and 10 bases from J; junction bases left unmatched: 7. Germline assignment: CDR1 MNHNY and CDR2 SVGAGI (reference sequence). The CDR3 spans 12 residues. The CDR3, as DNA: TGTGCCAGCAGGGGACAGGAGCGGGTAGCTTTCTTT. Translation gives CASRGQERVAFF.

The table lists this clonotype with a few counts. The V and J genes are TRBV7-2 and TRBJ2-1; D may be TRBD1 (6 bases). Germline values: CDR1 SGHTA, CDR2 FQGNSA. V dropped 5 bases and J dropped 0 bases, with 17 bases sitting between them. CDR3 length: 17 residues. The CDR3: CASSPRDVGASYNEQFF. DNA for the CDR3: TGTGCCAGCAGCCCCCGGGATGTGGGGGCCTCCTACAATGAGCAGTTCTTC. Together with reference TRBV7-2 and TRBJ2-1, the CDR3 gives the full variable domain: GAGVSQSPSNKVTEKGKDVELRCDPISGHTALYWYRQSLGQGLEFLIYFQGNSAPDKSGLPSDRFSAERTGGSVSTLTIQRTQQEDSAVYLCASSPRDVGASYNEQFFGPGTRLTVL.

CDR3: CSASRGVDTEAFF. The CDR3, as DNA: TGCAGCGCTAGCAGGGGGGTGGACACTGAAGCTTTCTTT. The rearrangement uses TRBV29-1 and TRBJ1-1; 7 positions agree with TRBD1. Germline loops: CDR1 SQVTM, CDR2 ANQGSEA. The CDR3 contains 13 residues. V was pared by 7 bases and J by 3 bases, with 8 bases of the junction left unmatched.

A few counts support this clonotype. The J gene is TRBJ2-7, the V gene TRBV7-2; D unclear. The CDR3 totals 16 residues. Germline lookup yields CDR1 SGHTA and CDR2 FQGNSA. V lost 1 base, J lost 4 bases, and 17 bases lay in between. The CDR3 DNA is TGTGCCAGCAGCTTAGAGGGTTACAGCTCACTTTACGAGCAGTACTTC. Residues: CASSLEGYSSLYEQYF.

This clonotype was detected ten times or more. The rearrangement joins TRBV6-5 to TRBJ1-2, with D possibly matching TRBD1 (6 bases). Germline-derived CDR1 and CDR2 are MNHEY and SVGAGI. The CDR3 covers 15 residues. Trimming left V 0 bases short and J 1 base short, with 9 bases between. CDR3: CASSYSGGLNYGYTF. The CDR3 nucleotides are TGTGCCAGCAGTTACTCTGGGGGGCTTAACTATGGCTACACCTTC.

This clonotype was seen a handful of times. CDR3 coding DNA: TGTGCCATCAGTGATTTAGATCAGAGGACGGACCTCTGTGGCTACACCTTC. Translating gives CAISDLDQRTDLCGYTF. The chain couples TRBV10-3 to TRBJ1-2; D uncertain. Germline CDR1 is ENHRY and CDR2 is SYGVKD. V was pared by 3 bases and J by 7 bases, with 24 bases between. This CDR3 spans 17 amino acids.

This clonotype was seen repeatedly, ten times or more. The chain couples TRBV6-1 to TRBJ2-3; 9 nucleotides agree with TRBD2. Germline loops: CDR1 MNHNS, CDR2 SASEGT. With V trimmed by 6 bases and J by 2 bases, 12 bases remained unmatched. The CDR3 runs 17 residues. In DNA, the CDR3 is TGTGCCAGCAGCCCGTCAGCTAGCGGGATCTACACAGATACGCAGTATTTT. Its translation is CASSPSASGIYTDTQYF.

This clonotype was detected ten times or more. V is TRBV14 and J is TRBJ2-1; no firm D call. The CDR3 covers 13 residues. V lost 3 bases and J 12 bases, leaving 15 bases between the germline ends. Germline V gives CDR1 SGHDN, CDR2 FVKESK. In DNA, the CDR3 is TGTGCCAGCAGCCATTACGACGGGCCCAGGCAGTTCTTC. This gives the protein CASSHYDGPRQFF.

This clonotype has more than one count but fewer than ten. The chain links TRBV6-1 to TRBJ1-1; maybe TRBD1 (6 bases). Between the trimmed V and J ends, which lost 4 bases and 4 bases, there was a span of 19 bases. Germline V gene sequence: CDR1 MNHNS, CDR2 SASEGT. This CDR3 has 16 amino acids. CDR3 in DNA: TGTGCCAGCAGTGCGCCGTTCAGGGGTGGGGGCACTGAAGCTTTCTTT. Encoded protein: CASSAPFRGGGTEAFF.

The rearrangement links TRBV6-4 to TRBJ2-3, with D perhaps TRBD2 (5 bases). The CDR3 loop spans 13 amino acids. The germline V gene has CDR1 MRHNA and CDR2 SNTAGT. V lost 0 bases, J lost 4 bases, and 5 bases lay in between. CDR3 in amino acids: CASSDSGADTQYF. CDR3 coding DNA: TGTGCCAGCAGTGACTCCGGGGCAGATACGCAGTATTTT.